The source of this T cell receptor beta chain is a study of shared clonotypes between healthy human individuals. Study at large: Ranging from 18 to 49 in age, donors were two women and a few men. Three plates each covered CD4 naive and memory; CD8 naive two, CD8 memory one. General study findings and limits: It was expected that sequencing depth would affect clonotype sharing among donors.

Germline lookup yields CDR1 SGDLS and CDR2 YYNGEE. The CDR3 has 17 amino acids. Trimming at V came to 1 base and at J to 5 bases, leaving 12 bases not matched to a gene. Turning to this clone: Antigen unknown.

Data came from immunoSEQ multiplex PCR; TCRdb stores just in-frame clones and leaves some out. The sample lists fewer than 1.4 million clones, about four fifths seen once, with roughly 0.55% in the top ten. V is TRBV9 and J is TRBJ2-1; TRBD2 agrees at 7 bases. The material sequenced was memory CD4+ T cells from PBMCs. Noted subset: CD45RA-negative fraction. The TCR sequence derives from a man aged 18 to 30 in good health. Some clones in this sample may be carry-over from other donors' samples. In DNA, the CDR3 is TGTGCCAGCAGCGTACGTAGCGGAGCGGGGAGAGACAATGAGCAGTTCTTC. This gives the protein CASSVRSGAGRDNEQFF.